This T cell receptor (beta chain) came from a study of T cells after yellow fever vaccination. The table lists this clonotype with many counts. Its antigen remains unknown. The study's findings and limits: Once the booster was given, most primary-vaccination clones reappeared, at just over 95% for CD4 and around 90% for CD8. Though weaker, the secondary response peaked faster, on day 5 versus 15.

A single record per CDR3 protein comes from TCRdb applying MiXCR to the 5' RACE reads. The data show 300,000 to 350,000 distinct CDR3 sequences, with 3.5% to 5% seen just once and 15% to 20% held by the top ten. The V segment lost 5 bases and the J segment 8 bases; nucleotides outside the gene matches: 5. This CDR3 has 13 residues. The germline CDR1 and CDR2 sequences are SGHTA and FQGNSA. This clonotype was obtained from a man aged 18 to 29 who received the YFV17D yellow fever vaccine. The chain combines TRBV7-2 with TRBJ1-2; 10 bases map to TRBD1. This sample comprised PBMCs, obtained 15 days after the yellow fever booster vaccination. The CDR3, as DNA: TGTGCCAGCAGCCAAGACAGGGGGCTAGGCTACACCTTC. It yields the protein CASSQDRGLGYTF.